This entry lists 30 T cell receptor beta chains sequenced from one sample in a study of early T cells in non-severe SARS-CoV-2 infection. Each CDR3 protein gets one entry after TCRdb re-called the 5' RACE reads with MiXCR. This table holds under 30,000 distinct CDR3 sequences, 4.5% found once. Sequenced input: whole blood. These receptors all come from an adult who was a healthcare worker with PCR-confirmed SARS-CoV-2 infection or an uninfected control (not recorded which).

This clonotype came up many times. The J gene is TRBJ2-3, the V gene TRBV12-3 or TRBV12-4; D not certain. V dropped 1 base and J dropped 6 bases, with 5 bases sitting between them. The CDR3 is 12 amino acids. CDR3 sequence: CASSLGRDTQYF. The CDR3 coding sequence is TGTGCCAGCAGTTTAGGCAGGGATACGCAGTATTTT.

The chain is built from TRBV6-2 or TRBV6-3 and TRBJ2-7; D is undetermined. Germline lookup yields CDR1 MNHEY and CDR2 SVGEGT. This CDR3 has 15 amino acids. Between the trimmed V and J ends, which lost 8 bases and 3 bases, there was a span of 20 bases. The CDR3 bases are TGTGCCAGCCGCCGGGCCCGCACTGGGGACTACGAGCAGTACTTC. As protein: CASRRARTGDYEQYF.

By sample fraction, this clonotype is medium-sized. The chain is built from TRBV5-6 and TRBJ2-6, with a tentative D call TRBD1 (6 bases). In germline, CDR1 is SGHDT, CDR2 YYEEEE. The V end lost 1 base, the J end lost 0 bases, and 8 bases lay between the germline ends. This CDR3 contains 16 residues. The CDR3 nucleotides read TGTGCCAGCAGCTTGAGGGGGATCTCTGGGGCCAACGTCCTGACTTTC. It yields the protein CASSLRGISGANVLTF.

This clonotype appeared a few times. The chain employs TRBV5-5 and TRBJ2-2; tentatively, D is TRBD2 (5 bases). This CDR3 is 15 amino acids long. CDR1 SGHKS and CDR2 YYEKEE come from the germline V gene (reference sequence). Trimming removed 4 bases at V and 4 bases at J, with 14 bases between. The CDR3 is CASSVTSIATGELFF. Here the CDR3 DNA reads TGTGCCAGCAGCGTTACTAGTATCGCCACCGGGGAGCTGTTTTTT.

This clonotype has more than one count but fewer than ten. The J gene is TRBJ2-7, the V gene TRBV6-7; D unclear. TRBV6-7 is labeled an ORF, and its function is uncertain. CDR3 length: 12 residues. Trimming removed 2 bases from V and 6 bases from J, with 8 bases in between. The CDR3 bases are TGTGCCAGCAGTTACCGGTCGGGCGAGCAGTACTTC. Residues: CASSYRSGEQYF.

In its sample, this clonotype was seen many times. V gene TRBV6-6 combines with J gene TRBJ2-1; D uncertain. The ends were cut back, 0 bases at V and 8 bases at J, with 17 bases in the middle. CDR3 length: 16 residues. Germline lookup yields CDR1 MNHNY and CDR2 SVGAGI (reference sequence). The CDR3 loop reads CASSYSTADLVYEQFF. The CDR3 coding sequence is TGTGCCAGCAGTTACTCGACGGCAGACCTCGTCTATGAGCAGTTCTTC.

This clonotype was picked up a small number of times. V gene TRBV5-1 combines with J gene TRBJ2-1, with D perhaps matching TRBD1 (5 bases). The CDR3 has 14 residues. The germline V and J ends were trimmed by 1 base and 8 bases, with 13 bases remaining between them. The V gene's germline CDR1 is SGHRS and CDR2 YFSETQ. CDR3 loop: CASSLLQGRDEQFF. In DNA, the CDR3 is TGCGCCAGCAGCTTGTTGCAGGGAAGGGATGAGCAGTTCTTC.

Many counts were recorded for this clonotype. This chain joins TRBV7-4 and TRBJ2-4; TRBD2 aligns across 12 bases. The germline CDR1 and CDR2 sequences are SGHVT and SQSDAQ. V dropped 5 bases and J dropped 1; count of bases not matched to a gene: 3. The length of the CDR3 is 16 residues. CDR3 amino acids: CASSPGTSGAKNIQYF. CDR3 nucleotide sequence: TGTGCCAGCAGCCCCGGGACTAGCGGGGCCAAAAACATTCAGTACTTC.

In this sample, this clonotype is large. The V call is TRBV6-2 or TRBV6-3, the J call TRBJ2-1; perhaps D is TRBD1 or TRBD2 (5 bases each). Germline CDR1 MNHEY, CDR2 SVGEGT. V shed 2 bases and J shed 3 bases, with 17 bases lying between them. This CDR3 has 17 residues. The CDR3 DNA is TGTGCCAGCAGTTACCCGGGTGGGGGATCGAACTACAATGAGCAGTTCTTC. Protein sequence: CASSYPGGGSNYNEQFF.

The sample holds a few counts of this clonotype. This chain joins TRBV2 and TRBJ2-7, with 7 nucleotides matching TRBD1. Trimming took 1 base from V and 4 from J; bases not matched to a gene: 4. The CDR3 sequence is 14 residues long. CDR1 is SNHLY and CDR2 is FYNNEI in the germline V gene. DNA for the CDR3: TGTGCCAGCAGTGAAGGAGGGGGCCAATACGAGCAGTACTTC. Translated, it gives CASSEGGGQYEQYF.

This clonotype was seen at least ten times. The V call is TRBV5-1, the J call TRBJ1-2, with 11 bases identical to TRBD1. The CDR3 covers 14 residues. CDR1 is SGHRS, CDR2 YFSETQ, per germline. V shed 4 bases, J shed 6 bases, and the junction held 5 bases outside the gene matches. CDR3: CASSRGQGDHGYTF. CDR3 bases: TGCGCCAGCAGCAGGGGACAGGGGGATCATGGCTACACCTTC.

This clonotype appeared many times. J is TRBJ2-1 and V is TRBV18; D call uncertain. Trimming shortened V by 1 base and J by 9 bases, and 10 bases separated the two germline ends. The CDR3 has 13 residues. Germline assignment: CDR1 KGHSH and CDR2 LQKENI. The CDR3 bases are TGTGCCAGCTCACCACTCGAATCGCGTGAGCAGTTCTTC. It codes for CASSPLESREQFF.

The sample holds many counts of this clonotype. The CDR3 region has the DNA TGCGCCAGCAGCCCTCCTCCGGGGAGTCTGATAGAGACCCAGTACTTC. Protein: CASSPPPGSLIETQYF. The rearrangement joins TRBV5-1 to TRBJ2-5; a weak D match, TRBD2 (5 bases). The CDR3 length is 16 residues. V lost 4 bases to trimming and J lost 4 bases, with 20 bases between them. Germline-derived CDR1 and CDR2 are SGHRS and YFSETQ. Full variable domain (outside the CDR3, taken from reference TRBV5-1 and TRBJ2-5): KAGVTQTPRYLIKTRGQQVTLSCSPISGHRSVSWYQQTPGQGLQFLFEYFSETQRNKGNFPGRFSGRQFSNSRSEMNVSTLELGDSALYLCASSPPPGSLIETQYFGPGTRLLVL.

This clonotype has a count of ten or more. V gene TRBV7-3 combines with J gene TRBJ2-2; D is possibly TRBD2 (5 bases). Per germline, CDR1 SGHTA and CDR2 FQGTGA. V was pared by 5 bases and J by 7 bases, with 14 bases between. The CDR3 extends over 14 amino acids. The CDR3 bases are TGTGCCAGCAGCCCCCACCGGGATGGCGGGGAGCTGTTTTTT. Amino acid sequence: CASSPHRDGGELFF. Full variable domain (rest looked up from reference TRBV7-3 and TRBJ2-2): GAGVSQTPSNKVTEKGKYVELRCDPISGHTALYWYRQSLGQGPEFLIYFQGTGAADDSGLPNDRFFAVRPEGSVSTLKIQRTERGDSAVYLCASSPHRDGGELFFGEGSRLTVL.

This clonotype was seen repeatedly, ten times or more. The V gene is TRBV7-8, the J gene TRBJ2-2; D not resolved. The germline gives CDR1 SGHVS, CDR2 FQNEAQ. The CDR3 has 14 residues. The V gene lost 3 bases and the J gene lost 5 bases, with 10 bases spanning the gap. The CDR3, as DNA: TGTGCCAGCAGCTTCACGGGTCGGACCGGGGAGCTGTTTTTT. Amino acids: CASSFTGRTGELFF.

Ten or more counts support this clonotype. This rearrangement joins TRBV27 to TRBJ2-5; tentatively, D is TRBD2 (6 bases). V was cut by 5 bases and J by 5 bases, with 12 bases left in between. Germline V gene lookup returns CDR1 MNHEY and CDR2 SMNVEV (reference sequence). This CDR3 spans 13 amino acids. CDR3 protein: CASSLMSGETQYF. The CDR3 DNA reads as TGTGCCAGCAGTCTCATGAGCGGGGAGACCCAGTACTTC.

In regard to this clonotype: This could be a read error, since a much larger clone is one nucleotide away. The J gene is TRBJ1-4, the V gene TRBV7-2; 11 bases are a match to TRBD1. This CDR3 has 16 residues. Germline loops: CDR1 SGHTA, CDR2 FQGNSA. This CDR3 reads CASSLRDRGTNEKLIF. The CDR3 DNA follows: TGTGCCAGCAGCCTAAGGGACAGGGGGACTAATGAAAAACTGATTTTT.

This clonotype occurred many times. The rearrangement uses TRBV5-4 and TRBJ2-1; TRBD2 agrees at 11 bases. V lost 5 bases to trimming and J lost 4 bases; unmatched junction nucleotides: 5. Per the germline V gene, CDR1 is SGHNT and CDR2 is YYREEE (reference sequence). The CDR3 consists of 15 residues. The CDR3 sequence is CASRYGTSGYNEQFF. Here the CDR3 DNA reads TGTGCCAGCAGGTACGGGACTAGCGGTTACAATGAGCAGTTCTTC.

This chain joins TRBV3-1 and TRBJ2-1, with TRBD2 matching 11 bases. Germline V gene lookup returns CDR1 LGHDT and CDR2 YNNKEL (reference sequence). The CDR3 runs to 15 residues. V dropped 1 base and J dropped 8; count of bases not matched to a gene: 4. In DNA, the CDR3 is TGTGCCAGCAGCCAAGCACTAGCGGGGGTGGATGAGCAGTTCTTC. Its protein product is CASSQALAGVDEQFF.

The chain carries TRBV12-3 or TRBV12-4 and TRBJ2-1; D not resolved. V shed 4 bases and J shed 3 bases, with 13 bases lying between them. The CDR3 spans 15 residues. CDR3: CASSSSPADYNEQFF. The CDR3 DNA reads as TGTGCCAGCAGTTCCAGTCCGGCAGACTACAATGAGCAGTTCTTC.

This clonotype showed up many times. V is TRBV12-3 or TRBV12-4 and J is TRBJ2-1, with 7 bases that match TRBD1. The CDR3 extends over 15 amino acids. After removal of 8 bases from V and 9 bases from J, the junction contained 16 bases not matched to a gene. This CDR3 reads CASATGERRSGEQFF. DNA for the CDR3: TGTGCCAGCGCCACAGGGGAACGGCGATCGGGTGAGCAGTTCTTC.

This clonotype was recorded at least ten times. This chain connects TRBV7-3 to TRBJ1-3; D is uncertain. Germline values: CDR1 SGHTA, CDR2 FQGTGA. V lost 1 base, J lost 2 bases, and 12 bases lay in between. This CDR3 contains 16 residues. The CDR3 here is CASSLKGAAPGNTIYF. CDR3 nucleotide sequence: TGTGCCAGCAGCTTAAAGGGCGCGGCCCCTGGAAACACCATATATTTT.

There are many counts of this clonotype. V usage is TRBV7-2 and J usage is TRBJ2-1; D ambiguous. The V and J ends lost 4 bases and 4 bases respectively, with 2 bases between them. The CDR3 spans 11 residues. CDR1 SGHTA and CDR2 FQGNSA come from the germline V gene. CDR3 nucleotides: TGTGCCAGCAGCTGGTACAATGAGCAGTTCTTC. Translated, it gives CASSWYNEQFF.

This clonotype was detected ten times or more. Sequence at one end of the junction differs from germline and may be a read error. The chain recombines TRBV11-2 with TRBJ2-7, with 8 bases matching TRBD2. Germline CDR1 SGHAT, CDR2 FQNNGV. This CDR3 contains 14 residues. CDR3 loop: CASRTAGGSYEQYF. DNA for the CDR3: TGTGCCAGCAGAACCGCGGGGGGCTCCTATGAGCAGTACTTC.

There are many counts of this clonotype. V gene TRBV5-5 combines with J gene TRBJ2-3; no clear D gene. V was trimmed by 4 bases and J by 0 bases, leaving 9 bases between them. Germline CDR1 reads SGHKS; CDR2 reads YYEKEE (reference sequence). The length of the CDR3 is 14 residues. This CDR3 reads CASSPITSTDTQYF. CDR3 DNA: TGTGCCAGCAGCCCAATTACAAGCACAGATACGCAGTATTTT.

This clonotype was seen ten or more times. J is TRBJ2-1 and V is TRBV4-3; no firm D call. Germline CDR1 is LGHNA and CDR2 is YSLEER. V dropped 2 bases and J dropped 9 bases, with 11 bases sitting between them. The CDR3 runs 13 residues. CDR3 protein: CASSQTEPAEQFF. The CDR3 DNA is TGCGCCAGCAGCCAAACTGAGCCCGCTGAGCAGTTCTTC.

This clonotype came up many times. The chain links TRBV20-1 to TRBJ2-7, with TRBD2 identical over 15 bases. Germline loops: CDR1 DFQATT, CDR2 SNEGSKA (reference sequence). After removal of 6 bases from V and 4 bases from J, the junction contained 7 bases not matched to a gene. There are 15 residues in the CDR3. The CDR3 reads CSAHGGLAGGYEQYF. CDR3 DNA: TGCAGTGCGCATGGAGGACTAGCGGGAGGGTACGAGCAGTACTTC.

V is TRBV27 and J is TRBJ2-3, with 12 bases lining up with TRBD2. This CDR3 region has 16 residues. In germline, CDR1 is MNHEY, CDR2 SMNVEV (reference sequence). V lost 5 bases and J lost 5; bases outside the gene matches: 8. This chain's CDR3 is CASSTPSGRARDTQYF. The CDR3 DNA is TGTGCCAGCAGTACCCCTAGCGGGAGGGCCAGAGATACGCAGTATTTT.

The chain is built from TRBV20-1 and TRBJ2-5; unclear D gene. The CDR3 contains 14 residues. The V gene lost 5 bases and the J gene lost 6 bases, with 19 bases spanning the gap. Germline V gene data show CDR1 as DFQATT and CDR2 as SNEGSKA (reference sequence). The CDR3 is CSAGLNQVIKTQYF. The CDR3 nucleotides are TGCAGTGCTGGGCTGAACCAGGTTATCAAGACCCAGTACTTC.

This clonotype was found many times. The rearrangement links TRBV5-1 to TRBJ2-7, with 7 bases that match TRBD1. V trimming: 2 bases; J trimming: 7 bases; junction bases outside the gene matches: 12. CDR3 length: 15 residues. Germline V gene sequence: CDR1 SGHRS, CDR2 YFSETQ. For the CDR3, the DNA is TGCGCCAGCAGCTTATTGACAGGGTTTGCTAAAGAGCAGTACTTC. Its protein product is CASSLLTGFAKEQYF.